The sequence of this TCR beta chain was determined in a study of cytomegalovirus exposure and HLA in healthy donors. Study-wide background: The platform used for the 120 or so validation repertoires matched that of the approximately 640 first-cohort repertoires, a later analysis reported.

Whole-study findings and limits: The study labeled 164 TCR beta chains cytomegalovirus-associated.

Sequenced by immunoSEQ multiplex PCR; TCRdb stores in-frame clones only, minus some. The table includes 200,000 to 250,000 clones, 75% to 90% detected once. As for this clone: The antigen is undetermined.

The donors were in the roughly 130-subject validation cohort; that cohort was separate from the approximately 730-subject first cohort. The V and J ends lost 6 bases and 8 bases, in that order; junction bases with no gene match: 4. The germline gives CDR1 MNHNS, CDR2 SASEGT. The CDR3 consists of 13 residues. The chain links TRBV6-1 to TRBJ2-1; 10 bases are shared with TRBD2. This TCR was sampled from a woman aged 18 to 35 in good health and CMV-seronegative. Sequencing was done on a sample of PBMCs. Here the CDR3 DNA reads TGTGCCAGCAGCGTAGCGGGAGGTGATGAGCAGTTCTTC. This encodes CASSVAGGDEQFF.